The 16 T cell receptor beta chains in this list originate from one sample, sequenced in a study of cytomegalovirus exposure and HLA in healthy donors. Data came from immunoSEQ multiplex PCR; TCRdb stores just in-frame clones and leaves some out. The sample lists some 60,000 clones, approximately 96% occurring once. Sequencing used PBMCs. All receptors come from a man aged 18 to 29 in good health and CMV-seronegative.

This clone turned up a few times. The chain links TRBV5-1 to TRBJ2-7; TRBD2 is a possible D gene (5 bases). Trimming pared 0 bases from V and 2 bases from J, leaving 9 bases between. Per germline, CDR1 SGHRS and CDR2 YFSETQ. The CDR3 totals 14 residues. The DNA for the CDR3 is TGCGCCAGCAGCTTGGGACTAAAAACCTACGAGCAGTACTTC. Protein product: CASSLGLKTYEQYF.

This sequence joins TRBV7-2 and TRBJ2-4; the D gene is possibly TRBD2 (7 bases). V gave up 1 base and J gave up 1 base, with 14 bases separating them. The CDR3 consists of 17 residues. Germline CDR1 reads SGHTA; CDR2 reads FQGNSA. In nucleotides, the CDR3 is TGTGCCAGCAGCTTAGGGCCTCGGGGGGCTGCCAAAAACATTCAGTACTTC. It translates to CASSLGPRGAAKNIQYF.

V gene TRBV5-8 combines with J gene TRBJ1-5; 9 nucleotides match TRBD1. The ends lost 6 bases at V and 1 base at J; junction bases unmatched: 17. The germline gives CDR1 SGHTS, CDR2 YDEGEE. The CDR3 totals 19 residues. This chain's CDR3 is CASNDRFTGGGRSNQPQHF. The CDR3, as DNA: TGTGCCAGCAATGACAGATTCACAGGGGGCGGACGGAGCAATCAGCCCCAGCATTTT.

The chain is built from TRBV9 and TRBJ2-1; D is uncertain. Trimming pared 2 bases from V and 8 bases from J, leaving 14 bases between. Germline V gene sequence: CDR1 SGDLS, CDR2 YYNGEE. This CDR3 spans 14 amino acids. CDR3 in DNA: TGTGCCAGCAGCGTTAGTGGGCTCGGCGATGAGCAGTTCTTC. Amino acid sequence: CASSVSGLGDEQFF. Combining the CDR3 with reference TRBV9 and TRBJ2-1 gives the whole variable domain DSGVTQTPKHLITATGQRVTLRCSPRSGDLSVYWYQQSLDQGLQFLIQYYNGEERAKGNILERFSAQQFPDLHSELNLSSLELGDSALYFCASSVSGLGDEQFFGPGTRLTVL.

J is TRBJ1-5 and V is TRBV19, with 7 nucleotides matching TRBD1. Trimming at V came to 10 bases and at J to 7 bases, leaving 7 bases not matched to a gene. CDR3 length equals 12 residues. Per the germline V gene, CDR1 is LNHDA and CDR2 is SQIVND (reference sequence). CDR3 coding DNA: TGTGCCACAGGAGGGACAGCACAGCCCCAGCATTTT. This sequence encodes CATGGTAQPQHF.

This chain links TRBV10-1 with TRBJ2-3; 11 nucleotides align to TRBD2. V lost 2 bases and J lost 2; bases outside the gene matches: 3. This CDR3 has 16 residues. The germline CDR1 and CDR2 sequences are WNHNN and SYGVQD (reference sequence). CDR3 in DNA: TGCGCCAGCAGTGAGGCTAGCGGGAGGAACACAGATACGCAGTATTTT. Amino acids: CASSEASGRNTDTQYF.

The chain combines TRBV6-5 with TRBJ1-2; D remains unclear. The ends were cut back, 4 bases at V and 0 bases at J, with 9 bases in the middle. The CDR3 totals 14 residues. CDR1 and CDR2 from the germline V gene are MNHEY and SVGAGI. The CDR3 DNA is TGTGCCAGCAGTTTTTATCCAGCTAACTATGGCTACACCTTC. Encoded protein: CASSFYPANYGYTF.

This clone was seen only a few times. V and J are TRBV5-1 and TRBJ2-3; 14 bases agree with TRBD2. CDR3 length: 16 residues. Unmatched junction bases numbered 8, after V lost 0 bases and J lost 11 bases. Germline V gene lookup returns CDR1 SGHRS and CDR2 YFSETQ. CDR3 sequence: CASSLAGGLAGAVQYF. The CDR3 DNA reads as TGCGCCAGCAGCTTGGCTGGGGGACTAGCGGGAGCGGTGCAGTATTTT.

This chain links TRBV7-8 with TRBJ2-7, with 7 bases that match TRBD1. The CDR3 has 14 amino acids. The germline V gene encodes CDR1 SGHVS and CDR2 FQNEAQ. V lost 3 bases, J lost 6 bases, and 8 bases stayed unmatched. The chain's CDR3 is CASSFRQGRVEQYF. CDR3 nucleotides: TGTGCCAGCAGCTTCAGACAGGGAAGGGTCGAGCAGTACTTC.

J is TRBJ2-3 and V is TRBV9; D uncertain. Germline assignment: CDR1 SGDLS and CDR2 YYNGEE. V dropped 3 bases and J dropped 3 bases, with 5 bases sitting between them. The CDR3 runs 12 residues. In nucleotides, the CDR3 is TGTGCCAGCAGCGCCTCTACAGATACGCAGTATTTT. Translating it yields CASSASTDTQYF.

The chain is built from TRBV10-1 and TRBJ2-3; TRBD2 matches 8 bases. The germline V gene has CDR1 WNHNN and CDR2 SYGVQD (reference sequence). This CDR3 comprises 15 residues. The J segment lost 2 bases and the V segment lost 3 bases, leaving 4 bases of the junction unmatched. The CDR3: CASSETSGLTDTQYF. The CDR3 nucleotides are TGCGCCAGCAGTGAAACTAGCGGACTCACAGATACGCAGTATTTT.

V and J are TRBV7-8 and TRBJ2-3; 8 bases match TRBD2. The CDR3 runs 14 residues. The V gene end was trimmed by 3 bases and the J gene end by 2 bases; junction bases not matched to a gene: 1. Germline CDR1 reads SGHVS; CDR2 reads FQNEAQ. The CDR3 DNA follows: TGTGCCAGCAGCTTTAGCGGGGTCACAGATACGCAGTATTTT. Translation gives CASSFSGVTDTQYF.

V usage is TRBV5-1 and J usage is TRBJ1-2; 10 nucleotides align to TRBD1. The ends lost 0 bases at V and 7 bases at J; junction bases unmatched: 6. Looked up from germline, CDR1 is SGHRS and CDR2 is YFSETQ. CDR3 length: 15 amino acids. The CDR3 is CASSLARDRGSGYTF. The DNA for the CDR3 is TGCGCCAGCAGCTTGGCACGGGACAGGGGCAGTGGCTACACCTTC.

The rearrangement joins TRBV27 to TRBJ2-2; the D gene is possibly TRBD1 (6 bases). CDR3 length: 14 amino acids. Trimming pared 8 bases from V and 6 bases from J, leaving 16 bases between. The germline V gene encodes CDR1 MNHEY and CDR2 SMNVEV (reference sequence). This CDR3 reads CASVDRSSPGELFF. CDR3 nucleotides: TGTGCCAGCGTAGACAGGTCATCCCCCGGGGAGCTGTTTTTT.

V gene TRBV28 combines with J gene TRBJ2-7; a possible D gene is TRBD2 (6 bases). The V gene's germline CDR1 is MDHEN and CDR2 SYDVKM. This CDR3 contains 15 residues. Trimming pared 3 bases from V and 7 bases from J, leaving 19 bases between. The CDR3 is CASSFRSSGLREQYF. The CDR3 bases are TGTGCCAGCAGTTTCCGTTCAAGCGGGCTGAGGGAGCAGTACTTC.

The V call is TRBV18, the J call TRBJ1-3; the match to TRBD1 covers 7 bases. Trimming removed 2 bases from V and 2 bases from J; junction bases left unmatched: 9. Looked up from germline, CDR1 is KGHSH and CDR2 is LQKENI. The CDR3 spans 17 residues. For the CDR3, the DNA is TGTGCCAGCTCACCAATGGACAGGCGGATTACTGGAAACACCATATATTTT. Translated: CASSPMDRRITGNTIYF.